This TCR beta chain comes out of a study of T cells expressing NK-cell markers. The study's findings and limits: For about six donors, the dominant NKG2C+ clonotypes made up about 1.0-8% of their CD8+ T cells. Where four donors were concerned, these clonotypes also led the CD3+CD56-NKG2C+ fraction.

A 5'RACE template switching approach incorporating UMIs was used to make TCR beta cDNA. TCRdb derives one entry per CDR3 protein from the 5' RACE reads, leaving out DNA. The repertoire table contains a few hundred thousand distinct CDR3 sequences. Details on this clonotype: Antigen unknown.

This CDR3 contains 15 residues. Germline CDR1 and CDR2: LGHDT and YNNKEL (reference sequence). The genes are TRBV3-1 and TRBJ2-2. The sequenced material came from blood T cells: a sorted CD56 or NKG2C T cell subset, CD4+ or CD8+ T cells, or bulk PBMC T cells (not recorded which). This receptor was identified in a man between 18 and 29 years old in good health. The CDR3 here is CASSQGDGWTGELFF.